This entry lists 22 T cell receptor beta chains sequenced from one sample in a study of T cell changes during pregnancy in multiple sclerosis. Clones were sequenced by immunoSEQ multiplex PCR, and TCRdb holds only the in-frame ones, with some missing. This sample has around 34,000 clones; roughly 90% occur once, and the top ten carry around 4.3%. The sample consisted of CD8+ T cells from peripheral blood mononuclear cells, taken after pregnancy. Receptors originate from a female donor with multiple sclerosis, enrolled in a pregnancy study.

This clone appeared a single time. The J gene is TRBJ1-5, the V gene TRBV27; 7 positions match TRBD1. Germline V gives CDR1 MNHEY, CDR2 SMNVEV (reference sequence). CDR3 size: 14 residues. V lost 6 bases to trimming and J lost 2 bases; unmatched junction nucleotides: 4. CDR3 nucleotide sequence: TGTGCCAGCAGGCCGGGACAGCGCAATCAGCCCCAGCATTTT. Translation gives CASRPGQRNQPQHF.

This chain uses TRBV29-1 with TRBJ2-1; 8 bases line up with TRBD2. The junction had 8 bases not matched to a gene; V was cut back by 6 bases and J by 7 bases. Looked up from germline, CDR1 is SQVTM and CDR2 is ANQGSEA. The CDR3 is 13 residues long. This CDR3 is CSVSGTSLNEQFF. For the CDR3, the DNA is TGCAGCGTGAGCGGGACTAGTTTAAATGAGCAGTTCTTC.

CDR3 sequence: CASRGTWQGGNEKLFF. DNA of the CDR3: TGTGCCAGCAGAGGGACTTGGCAGGGTGGTAATGAAAAACTGTTTTTT. This chain links TRBV25-1 with TRBJ1-4; maybe TRBD1 (5 bases). Trimming cost V 6 bases and J 4 bases, with 18 bases left between them. The CDR3 runs to 16 residues. Per germline, CDR1 MGHDK and CDR2 SYGVNS.

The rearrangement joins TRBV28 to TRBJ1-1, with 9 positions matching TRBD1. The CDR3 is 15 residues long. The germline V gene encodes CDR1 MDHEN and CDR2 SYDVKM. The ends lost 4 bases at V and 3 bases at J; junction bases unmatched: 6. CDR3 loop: CASSWDRVAHTEAFF. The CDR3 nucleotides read TGTGCCAGCAGTTGGGACAGGGTAGCACACACTGAAGCTTTCTTT.

CDR3 sequence: CASTYSGGSETQYF. The CDR3 nucleotides read TGTGCCAGCACCTATAGCGGGGGGTCTGAGACCCAGTACTTC. The J gene is TRBJ2-5, the V gene TRBV6-5, with 10 bases that match TRBD2. The CDR3 contains 14 residues. Germline V gene sequence: CDR1 MNHEY, CDR2 SVGAGI. The ends lost 7 bases at V and 5 bases at J; junction bases unmatched: 7.

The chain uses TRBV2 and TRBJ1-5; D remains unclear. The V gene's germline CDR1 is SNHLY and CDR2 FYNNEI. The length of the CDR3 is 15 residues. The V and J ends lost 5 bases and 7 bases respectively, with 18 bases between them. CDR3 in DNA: TGTGCCAGCAGTCACCCTGGGGAGGGAGGACAGCCCCAGCATTTT. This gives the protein CASSHPGEGGQPQHF.

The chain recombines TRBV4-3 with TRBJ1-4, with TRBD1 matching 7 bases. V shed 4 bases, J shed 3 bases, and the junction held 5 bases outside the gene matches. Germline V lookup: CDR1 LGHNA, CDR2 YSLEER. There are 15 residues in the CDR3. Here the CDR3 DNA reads TGCGCCAGCAGCCGAAGGGACAGTCCTAATGAAAAACTGTTTTTT. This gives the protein CASSRRDSPNEKLFF.

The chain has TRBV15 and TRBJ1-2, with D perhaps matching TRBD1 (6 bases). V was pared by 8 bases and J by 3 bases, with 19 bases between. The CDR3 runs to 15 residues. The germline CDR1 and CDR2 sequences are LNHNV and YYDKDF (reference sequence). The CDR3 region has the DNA TGTGCCACCTCTATCACTGGGAGGGGGGACTATGGCTACACCTTC. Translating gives CATSITGRGDYGYTF.

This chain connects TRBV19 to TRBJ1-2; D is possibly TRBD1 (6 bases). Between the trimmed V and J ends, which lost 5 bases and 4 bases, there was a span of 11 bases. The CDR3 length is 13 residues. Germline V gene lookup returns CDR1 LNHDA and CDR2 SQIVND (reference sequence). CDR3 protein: CASSFDRTYGYTF. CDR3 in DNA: TGTGCCAGTAGTTTCGACAGGACCTATGGCTACACCTTC.

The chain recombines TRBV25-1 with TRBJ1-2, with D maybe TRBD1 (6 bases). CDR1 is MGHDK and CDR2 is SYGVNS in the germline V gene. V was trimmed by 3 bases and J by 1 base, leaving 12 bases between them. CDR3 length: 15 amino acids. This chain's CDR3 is CASSDWDTVNYGYTF. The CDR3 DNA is TGTGCCAGCAGTGATTGGGACACCGTTAACTATGGCTACACCTTC.

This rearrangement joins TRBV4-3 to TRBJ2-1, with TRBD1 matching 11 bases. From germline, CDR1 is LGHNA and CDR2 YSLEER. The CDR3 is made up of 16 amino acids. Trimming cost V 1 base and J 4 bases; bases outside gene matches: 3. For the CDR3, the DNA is TGCGCCAGCAGCCAAGGGACAGGGGGCGCGTACAATGAGCAGTTCTTC. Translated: CASSQGTGGAYNEQFF.

CDR3 nucleotides: TGTGCCAGCAGCCAAGAGTACAGGGCGGTCGAAAAACTGTTTTTT. Protein product: CASSQEYRAVEKLFF. The chain carries TRBV4-2 and TRBJ1-4; maybe TRBD1 (6 bases). Per germline, CDR1 LGHNA and CDR2 YNFKEQ. The V end lost 0 bases, the J end lost 8 bases, and 13 bases lay between the germline ends. The CDR3 spans 15 residues.

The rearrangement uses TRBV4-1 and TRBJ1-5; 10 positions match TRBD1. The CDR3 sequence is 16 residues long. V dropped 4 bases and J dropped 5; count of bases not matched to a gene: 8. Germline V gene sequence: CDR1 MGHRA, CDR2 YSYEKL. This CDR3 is CASSLQGQGRYQPQHF. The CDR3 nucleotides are TGCGCCAGCAGCCTCCAGGGACAGGGGCGGTATCAGCCCCAGCATTTT.

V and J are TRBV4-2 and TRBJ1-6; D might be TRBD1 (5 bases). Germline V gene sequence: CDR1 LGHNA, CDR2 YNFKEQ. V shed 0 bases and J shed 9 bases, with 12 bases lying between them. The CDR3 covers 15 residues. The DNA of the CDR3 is TGTGCCAGCAGCCAAGACAGGGCGGGGGGTTCACCCCTCCACTTT. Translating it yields CASSQDRAGGSPLHF.

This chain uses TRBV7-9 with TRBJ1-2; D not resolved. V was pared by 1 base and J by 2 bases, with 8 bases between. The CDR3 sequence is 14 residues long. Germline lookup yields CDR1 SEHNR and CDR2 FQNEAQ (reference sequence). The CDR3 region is CASSLEARNYGYTF. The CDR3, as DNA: TGTGCCAGCAGCTTAGAAGCCAGGAACTATGGCTACACCTTC.

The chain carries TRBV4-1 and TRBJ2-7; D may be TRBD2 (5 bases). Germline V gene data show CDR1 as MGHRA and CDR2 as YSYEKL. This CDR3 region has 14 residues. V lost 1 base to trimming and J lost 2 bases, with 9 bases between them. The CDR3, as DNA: TGCGCCAGCAGCCAAGGAGGGTTCCCCTACGAGCAGTACTTC. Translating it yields CASSQGGFPYEQYF.

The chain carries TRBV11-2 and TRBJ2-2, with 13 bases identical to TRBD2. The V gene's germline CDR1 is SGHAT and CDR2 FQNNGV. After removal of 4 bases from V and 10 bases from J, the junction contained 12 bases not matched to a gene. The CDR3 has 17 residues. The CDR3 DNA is TGTGCCAGCAGCTCCCGAACTAGCGGGGGGGCCAGGAAGGAGCTGTTTTTT. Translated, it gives CASSSRTSGGARKELFF.

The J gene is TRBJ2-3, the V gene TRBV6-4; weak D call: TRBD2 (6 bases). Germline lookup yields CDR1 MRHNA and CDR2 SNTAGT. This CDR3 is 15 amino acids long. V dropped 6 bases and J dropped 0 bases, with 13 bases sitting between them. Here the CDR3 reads CASSAGTGSTDTQYF. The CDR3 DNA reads TGTGCCAGCAGCGCGGGGACGGGAAGCACAGATACGCAGTATTTT.

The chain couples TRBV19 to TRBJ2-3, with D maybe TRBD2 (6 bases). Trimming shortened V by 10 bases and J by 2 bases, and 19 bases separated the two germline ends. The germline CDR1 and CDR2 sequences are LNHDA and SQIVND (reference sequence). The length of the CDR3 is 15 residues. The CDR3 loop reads CATRRRDFHTDTQYF. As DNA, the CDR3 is TGTGCCACCCGCCGACGGGACTTCCACACAGATACGCAGTATTTT.

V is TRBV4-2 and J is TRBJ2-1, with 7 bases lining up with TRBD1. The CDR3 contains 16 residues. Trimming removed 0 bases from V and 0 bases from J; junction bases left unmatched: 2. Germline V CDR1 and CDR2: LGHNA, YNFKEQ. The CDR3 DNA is TGTGCCAGCAGCCAAGATGCAGGGGGCTCCTACAATGAGCAGTTCTTC. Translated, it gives CASSQDAGGSYNEQFF.

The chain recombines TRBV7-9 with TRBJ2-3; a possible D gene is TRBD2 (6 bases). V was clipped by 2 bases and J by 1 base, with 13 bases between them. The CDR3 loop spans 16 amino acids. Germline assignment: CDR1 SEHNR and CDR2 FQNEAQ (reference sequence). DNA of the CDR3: TGTGCCAGCAGCTTACAGGTCTGGGGGGGCACAGATACGCAGTATTTT. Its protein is CASSLQVWGGTDTQYF.

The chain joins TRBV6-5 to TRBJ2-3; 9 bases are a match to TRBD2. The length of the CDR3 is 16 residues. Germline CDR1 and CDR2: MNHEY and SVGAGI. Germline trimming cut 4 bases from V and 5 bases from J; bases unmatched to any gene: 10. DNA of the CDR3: TGTGCCAGCAGTTCTGAGCGGGGGGCCGCGGGAGATACGCAGTATTTT. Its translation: CASSSERGAAGDTQYF.